These T cell receptor beta chains were read from a single sample in a study of T cell clones after liver transplantation. Sequencing was performed with immunoSEQ multiplex PCR; in TCRdb, only in-frame clones are kept and a portion is missing. The table has under 55,000 clones, around 84% seen once; the top ten hold over 2%. The material was CD4+ T cells from blood, obtained 24 months after liver transplant. The receptor set was obtained from a human patient who received a liver transplant. The T cells may partly be graft donor cells. The CDR3 runs from the conserved cysteine through the conserved F or W. A D gene is named only where the DNA matches it firmly. Expanded clones are given a class, and other clones once, few, many or no size at all.

v_call	clone_size	d_call	j_call	cdr3_aa	cdr3_nt
TRBV5-1	once	TRBD1	TRBJ1-1	CASSALDRAEAFF	TGCGCCAGCAGCGCGCTTGACAGGGCTGAAGCTTTCTTT
TRBV7-2	NA	TRBD1	TRBJ1-2	CASSPQGNYGYTF	TGTGCCAGCAGCCCACAGGGGAACTATGGCTACACCTTC
TRBV9	NA	TRBD1	TRBJ2-3	CASSAPGTGLYTQYF	TGTGCCAGCAGCGCCCCCGGGACAGGGCTCTATACGCAGTATTTT
TRBV12-5	NA	TRBD2	TRBJ2-1	CASGLAGGQGEQFF	TGTGCTAGTGGTTTAGCGGGGGGGCAGGGTGAGCAGTTCTTC
TRBV2	NA	TRBD2	TRBJ2-5	CASSVTSGNTETQYF	TGTGCCAGCAGTGTGACTAGCGGGAATACAGAGACCCAGTACTTC
TRBV11-3	NA	NA	TRBJ1-1	CASSRGVEGTEAFF	TGTGCCAGCAGCCGCGGGGTGGAGGGGACTGAAGCTTTCTTT
TRBV4-2	NA	TRBD2	TRBJ2-1	CASSHPVGRESSYNEQFF	TGTGCCAGCAGCCACCCCGTCGGGAGGGAAAGCTCCTACAATGAGCAGTTCTTC
TRBV6-1	NA	NA	TRBJ2-2	CASSVGHPNTGELFF	TGTGCCAGCAGTGTGGGACACCCGAACACCGGGGAGCTGTTTTTT
TRBV28	NA	NA	TRBJ2-1	CASSVRNEQFF	TGTGCCTCGTCCGTGCGTAATGAGCAGTTCTTC
TRBV6-6	NA	TRBD1	TRBJ2-7	CASSYRTGVLLEQYF	TGTGCCAGCAGTTACAGGACAGGGGTCCTCCTCGAGCAGTACTTC
TRBV4-3	NA	NA	TRBJ1-2	CASSQAVRGTHYGYTF	TGCGCCAGCAGCCAAGCCGTGAGGGGGACACACTATGGCTACACCTTC
TRBV6-1	NA	NA	TRBJ2-5	CASSGGANLYQETQYF	TGTGCCAGCAGTGGGGGAGCCAATTTGTACCAAGAGACCCAGTACTTC
TRBV30	NA	NA	TRBJ1-5	CAWSVSSSNQPQHF	TGTGCCTGGAGTGTAAGTAGTAGCAATCAGCCCCAGCATTTT
TRBV6-4	NA	NA	TRBJ2-1	CASSAVAVGRNEQFF	TGTGCCAGCAGTGCGGTTGCGGTCGGGCGGAATGAGCAGTTCTTC
TRBV30	NA	NA	TRBJ2-7	CAWSSSMRGRRYEQYF	TGTGCCTGGAGTTCATCCATGAGGGGTCGACGCTACGAGCAGTACTTC
TRBV5-4	once	TRBD1	TRBJ2-5	CASRTGTGIQETQYF	TGTGCCAGCAGAACCGGGACAGGGATCCAAGAGACCCAGTACTTC
TRBV19	NA	TRBD2	TRBJ2-2	CASSIGTSGLNTGELFF	TGTGCCAGTAGTATAGGAACTAGCGGGCTTAACACCGGGGAGCTGTTTTTT
TRBV4-2	NA	TRBD2	TRBJ2-7	CASSQDNRASGLKRSSYEQYF	TGTGCCAGCAGCCAAGATAATAGGGCTAGCGGGCTCAAAAGGAGCTCCTACGAGCAGTACTTC
TRBV27	NA	TRBD1	TRBJ1-2	CASSLSAGGGYGYTF	TGTGCCAGCAGTTTATCGGCAGGGGGCGGTTATGGCTACACCTTC
TRBV5-1	NA	NA	TRBJ1-2	CASSLASGSQGGRYGYTF	TGCGCCAGCAGCTTGGCCTCGGGATCTCAGGGAGGAAGGTATGGCTACACCTTC
TRBV18	NA	NA	TRBJ2-3	CASSPRPTDTQYF	TGTGCCAGCTCACCACGCCCCACAGATACGCAGTATTTT
TRBV10-2	once	NA	TRBJ1-6	CASSGFGGSLAPLHF	TGCGCCAGCAGTGGTTTCGGGGGGAGTCTGGCACCCCTCCACTTT
TRBV5-4	NA	TRBD1	TRBJ1-2	CASSAQGRNYGYTF	TGTGCCAGCAGCGCACAGGGGCGGAACTATGGCTACACCTTC
TRBV7-2	once	NA	TRBJ1-6	CASSKKVAGAKNSPLHF	TGTGCCAGCAGCAAAAAGGTAGCAGGCGCTAAAAATTCACCCCTCCACTTT
TRBV5-4	NA	NA	TRBJ1-5	CASSKDSNQPQHF	TGTGCCAGCAGCAAGGACAGCAATCAGCCCCAGCATTTT
TRBV5-1	NA	NA	TRBJ2-5	CASTPRPRDQETQYF	TGCGCCAGCACCCCTAGACCGAGAGATCAAGAGACCCAGTACTTC
TRBV7-2	NA	TRBD2	TRBJ2-7	CASSLGLAAEQYF	TGTGCCAGCAGCTTAGGACTAGCGGCCGAGCAGTACTTC
TRBV5-4	NA	TRBD2	TRBJ2-2	CASSPNPGLAGRAGELFF	TGTGCCAGCAGCCCCAATCCGGGACTAGCGGGGCGGGCCGGGGAGCTGTTTTTT
TRBV7-6	few	NA	TRBJ1-1	CASSLKNGGSARAFF	TGTGCCAGCAGCTTAAAGAATGGGGGGAGCGCCAGAGCTTTCTTT
TRBV5-1	NA	NA	TRBJ1-1	CASSFLAGDTEAFF	TGCGCCAGCAGCTTTCTAGCCGGGGACACTGAAGCTTTCTTT
TRBV7-9	NA	NA	TRBJ1-2	CASSLASKDGYTF	TGTGCCAGCAGCTTAGCATCGAAGGATGGCTACACCTTC
TRBV15	NA	NA	TRBJ2-3	CATSPKLDTQYF	TGTGCCACCAGCCCCAAGTTGGATACGCAGTATTTT
TRBV19	NA	NA	TRBJ2-3	CASSIGSGATDTQYF	TGTGCCAGTAGTATAGGTAGCGGAGCCACAGATACGCAGTATTTT
TRBV9	NA	NA	TRBJ1-3	CASGKGDSPGNTIYF	TGTGCCAGCGGAAAAGGGGACTCCCCTGGAAACACCATATATTTT
TRBV6-1	NA	NA	TRBJ2-2	CASSVGSGAIQGGELFF	TGTGCCAGCAGTGTAGGGTCGGGAGCCATTCAGGGCGGGGAGCTGTTTTTT
TRBV7-6	NA	TRBD1	TRBJ1-1	CASSRDINRGTEAFF	TGTGCCAGCAGCCGAGATATAAACAGGGGTACTGAAGCTTTCTTT
TRBV7-2	NA	TRBD1	TRBJ2-7	CASSFRGRNEQYF	TGTGCCAGCAGCTTCAGGGGGCGGAACGAGCAGTACTTC
TRBV21-1	NA	NA	TRBJ2-1	CASSFKGSSYNEQFF	TGTGCCAGCAGCTTTAAGGGGAGCTCCTACAATGAGCAGTTCTTC
TRBV5-4	NA	NA	TRBJ1-4	CASSLGGNEKLFF	TGTGCCAGCAGCTTGGGAGGGAATGAAAAACTGTTTTTT